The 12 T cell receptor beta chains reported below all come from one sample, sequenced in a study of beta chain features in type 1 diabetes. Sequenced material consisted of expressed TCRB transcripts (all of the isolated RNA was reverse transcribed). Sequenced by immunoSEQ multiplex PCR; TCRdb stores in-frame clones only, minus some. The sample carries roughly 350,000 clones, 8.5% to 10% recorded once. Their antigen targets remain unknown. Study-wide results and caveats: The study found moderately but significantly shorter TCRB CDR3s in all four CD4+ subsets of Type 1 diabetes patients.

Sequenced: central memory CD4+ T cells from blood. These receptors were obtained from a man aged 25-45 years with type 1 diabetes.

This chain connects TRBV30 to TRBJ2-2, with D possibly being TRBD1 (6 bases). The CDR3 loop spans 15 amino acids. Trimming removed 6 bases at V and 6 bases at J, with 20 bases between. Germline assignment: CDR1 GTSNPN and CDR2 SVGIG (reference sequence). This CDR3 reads CACQWGQDSAGELFF. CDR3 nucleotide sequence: TGTGCCTGCCAGTGGGGGCAGGACTCCGCCGGGGAGCTGTTTTTT.

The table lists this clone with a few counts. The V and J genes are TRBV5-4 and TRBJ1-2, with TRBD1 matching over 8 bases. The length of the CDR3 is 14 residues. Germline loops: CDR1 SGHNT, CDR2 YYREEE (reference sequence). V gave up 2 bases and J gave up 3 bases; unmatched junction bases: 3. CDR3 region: CASSLPTGDYGYTF. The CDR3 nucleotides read TGTGCCAGCAGCTTACCGACAGGGGACTATGGCTACACCTTC.

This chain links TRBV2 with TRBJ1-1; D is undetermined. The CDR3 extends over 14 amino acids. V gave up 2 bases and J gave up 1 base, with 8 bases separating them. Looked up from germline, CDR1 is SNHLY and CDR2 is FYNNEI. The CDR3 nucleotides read TGTGCCAGCAGTGAATCCCCGTGGAACACTGAAGCTTTCTTT. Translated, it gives CASSESPWNTEAFF.

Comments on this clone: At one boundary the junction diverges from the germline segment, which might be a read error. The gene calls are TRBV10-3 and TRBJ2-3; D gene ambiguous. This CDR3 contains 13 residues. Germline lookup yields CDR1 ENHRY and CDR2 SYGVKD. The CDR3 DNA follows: TGTGCCAGCAGTGAATACGGCCGGAATACGCAGTATTTT. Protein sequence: CASSEYGRNTQYF.

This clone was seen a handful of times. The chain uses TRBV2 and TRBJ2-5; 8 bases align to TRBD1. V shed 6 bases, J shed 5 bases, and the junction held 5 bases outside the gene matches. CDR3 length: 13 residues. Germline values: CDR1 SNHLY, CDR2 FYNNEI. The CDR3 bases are TGTGCCAGCAGGGGACAGGCCCACGAGACCCAGTACTTC. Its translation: CASRGQAHETQYF.

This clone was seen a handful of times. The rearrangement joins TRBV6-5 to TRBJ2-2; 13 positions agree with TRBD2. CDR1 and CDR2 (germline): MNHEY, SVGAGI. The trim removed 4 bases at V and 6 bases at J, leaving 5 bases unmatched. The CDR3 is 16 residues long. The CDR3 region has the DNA TGTGCCAGCAGTTCTGGACTAGCGGGAGAACCCGGGGAGCTGTTTTTT. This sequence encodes CASSSGLAGEPGELFF.

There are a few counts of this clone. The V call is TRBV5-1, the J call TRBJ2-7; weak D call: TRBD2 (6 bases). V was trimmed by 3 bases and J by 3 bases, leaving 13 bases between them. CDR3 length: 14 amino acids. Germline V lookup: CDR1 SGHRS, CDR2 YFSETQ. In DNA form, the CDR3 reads TGCGCCAGCAGCTCCGTTGACGGGAGCTACGAGCAGTACTTC. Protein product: CASSSVDGSYEQYF.

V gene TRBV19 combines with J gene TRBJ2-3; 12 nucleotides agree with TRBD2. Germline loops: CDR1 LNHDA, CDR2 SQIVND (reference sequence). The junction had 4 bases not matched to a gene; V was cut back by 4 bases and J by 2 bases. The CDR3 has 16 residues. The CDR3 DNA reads TGTGCCAGTAGTAGTCGACTAGCGGGAGACACAGATACGCAGTATTTT. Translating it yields CASSSRLAGDTDTQYF. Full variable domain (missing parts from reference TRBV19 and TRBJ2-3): DGGITQSPKYLFRKEGQNVTLSCEQNLNHDAMYWYRQDPGQGLRLIYYSQIVNDFQKGDIAEGYSVSREKKESFPLTVTSAQKNPTAFYLCASSSRLAGDTDTQYFGPGTRLTVL.

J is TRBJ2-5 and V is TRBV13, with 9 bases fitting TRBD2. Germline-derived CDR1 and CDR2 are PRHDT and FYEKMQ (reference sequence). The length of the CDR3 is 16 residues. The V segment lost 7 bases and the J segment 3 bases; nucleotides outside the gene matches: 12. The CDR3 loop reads CASISPTSGGEETQYF. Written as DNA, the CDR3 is TGTGCCAGCATCTCCCCGACTAGCGGAGGAGAAGAGACCCAGTACTTC.

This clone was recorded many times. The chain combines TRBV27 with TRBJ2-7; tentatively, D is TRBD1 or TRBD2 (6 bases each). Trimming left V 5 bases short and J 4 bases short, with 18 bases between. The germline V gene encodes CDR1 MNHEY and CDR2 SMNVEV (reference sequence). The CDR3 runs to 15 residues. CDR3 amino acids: CASSPAGGGGYEQYF. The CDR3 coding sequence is TGTGCCAGCAGTCCTGCCGGGGGCGGAGGGTACGAGCAGTACTTC.

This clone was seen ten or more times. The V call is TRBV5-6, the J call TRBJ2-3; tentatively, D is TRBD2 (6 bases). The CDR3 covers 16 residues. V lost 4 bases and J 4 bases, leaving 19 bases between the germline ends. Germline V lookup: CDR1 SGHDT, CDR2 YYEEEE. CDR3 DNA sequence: TGTGCCAGCAGCACCGGGATCGGGAGAGAGGCAGATACGCAGTATTTT. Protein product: CASSTGIGREADTQYF.

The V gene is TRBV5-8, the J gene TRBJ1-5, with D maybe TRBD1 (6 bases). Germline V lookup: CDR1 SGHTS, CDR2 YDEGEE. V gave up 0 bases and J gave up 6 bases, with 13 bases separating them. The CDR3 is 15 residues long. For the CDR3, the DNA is TGTGCCAGCAGCTTGGGGGAACACAGGGTTCAGCCCCAGCATTTT. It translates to CASSLGEHRVQPQHF.